The clone carrying this T cell receptor beta chain has a count of ten or more. Its specificity is unknown. These data originate in a study of identical twins. The CDR3 loop spans 14 amino acids. Germline CDR1 is MRHNA and CDR2 is SNTAGT. V lost 10 bases, J lost 0 bases, and 4 bases stayed unmatched. TCRdb reanalysed the 5' RACE reads using MiXCR and keeps one entry per CDR3 protein. The sample has 230,000 or so distinct CDR3 sequences, roughly 8% seen once. Findings of the study overall: The study based its conclusions on cross-sectional statistical analysis and did not follow the same donors. While abundant cord blood beta clonotypes carried fewer insertions, memory repertoires showed no such pattern.

Separately, the same data were catalogued under a study of yellow fever vaccine responses in identical twins.

The gene calls are TRBV6-4 and TRBJ2-3, with TRBD2 identical over 10 bases. This receptor was identified in a woman aged 18-30 years in good health. Sequencing was performed on CD8+ T cells sorted from blood. This CDR3 reads CATQREGSTDTQYF. The DNA of the CDR3 is TGTGCCACCCAGCGGGAGGGAAGCACAGATACGCAGTATTTT.